A selection of T cell receptor beta chains follows, all from one sample in a study of identical twins. One entry per CDR3 protein results from TCRdb running MiXCR on the 5' RACE reads. Among some 660,000 distinct CDR3 sequences listed, less than 10% were seen once. The same data also contributed to another study, on yellow fever vaccine responses in identical twins.

The specimen sequenced was PBMCs. The source of these receptors is a woman under 30 in good health. The CDR3 runs from the conserved cysteine through the conserved F or W. D genes are given only for firm matches. Some rows mark clone size as missing; the rest say once, few, many or name a class of expanded clone.

TRBD2,few,TRBJ2-5,TRBV20-1,CSARLAGVEETQYF,TGCAGTGCTAGGCTAGCGGGAGTAGAAGAGACCCAGTACTTC
TRBD2,few,TRBJ2-7,TRBV12-3/TRBV12-4,CASSPSLAAHSYEQYF,TGTGCCAGCAGTCCATCACTAGCGGCCCACTCCTACGAGCAGTACTTC
.,few,TRBJ1-1,TRBV21-1,CASSKDETGTEAFF,TGTGCCAGCAGCAAAGATGAGACGGGCACTGAAGCTTTCTTT
.,.,TRBJ2-1,TRBV20-1,CSARGQRNNEQFF,TGCAGTGCTAGAGGACAGAGAAACAATGAGCAGTTCTTC
.,many,TRBJ1-3,TRBV29-1,CSVAPDGGNTIYF,TGCAGCGTTGCCCCGGACGGAGGAAACACCATATATTTT
TRBD2,few,TRBJ2-6,TRBV27,CASSRLAGLSGANVLTF,TGTGCCAGCAGTCGACTAGCGGGGCTCTCTGGGGCCAACGTCCTGACTTTC
.,.,TRBJ2-7,TRBV7-9,CASSGSGHGYEQYF,TGTGCCAGCAGCGGATCGGGGCACGGCTACGAGCAGTACTTC
TRBD2,few,TRBJ2-7,TRBV18,CASSPRPGRDEQYF,TGTGCCAGCTCACCACGTCCAGGGAGGGACGAGCAGTACTTC
TRBD2,few,TRBJ2-3,TRBV28,CASSFRTGLAGGRADTQYF,TGTGCCAGCAGTTTTAGGACCGGACTAGCGGGGGGGCGGGCAGATACGCAGTATTTT
.,few,TRBJ1-1,TRBV7-9,CASRPGTGPNTEAFF,TGTGCCAGCAGGCCCGGGACGGGACCGAACACTGAAGCTTTCTTT
TRBD2,few,TRBJ2-3,TRBV20-1,CSARDSGTSGGAGDTQYF,TGCAGTGCTAGAGACTCCGGGACTAGCGGGGGGGCCGGAGATACGCAGTATTTT
.,.,TRBJ2-7,TRBV12-3/TRBV12-4,CASSISRGAYYEQYF,TGTGCCAGCAGTATCTCCCGAGGCGCCTACTACGAGCAGTACTTC
TRBD2,many,TRBJ2-1,TRBV10-3,CAISVAGLDSPNEQFF,TGTGCCATCAGTGTTGCGGGACTAGACTCCCCCAATGAGCAGTTCTTC
.,many,TRBJ1-1,TRBV6-2/TRBV6-3,CASSPEGRLNTEAFF,TGTGCCAGCAGTCCGGAGGGACGCCTGAACACTGAAGCTTTCTTT
.,few,TRBJ2-5,TRBV12-3/TRBV12-4,CASRPGVSAKTQYF,TGTGCCAGCAGACCCGGAGTATCGGCGAAGACCCAGTACTTC
TRBD1,.,TRBJ1-5,TRBV10-3,CAISESIQGISSSNQPQHF,TGTGCCATCAGTGAGTCGATACAGGGGATCTCTTCTAGCAATCAGCCCCAGCATTTT
.,few,TRBJ2-3,TRBV7-9,CASSLDDSDTQYF,TGTGCCAGCAGCTTAGACGACTCAGATACGCAGTATTTT
.,many,TRBJ1-1,TRBV5-1,CASSPSWAKTDREAFF,TGCGCCAGCAGCCCTAGCTGGGCCAAAACGGACAGAGAAGCTTTCTTT
TRBD1,.,TRBJ2-4,TRBV7-9,CASTNFMNGQGTNIQYF,TGTGCCAGCACCAATTTTATGAACGGACAGGGTACGAACATTCAGTACTTC
TRBD1,many,TRBJ2-5,TRBV5-1,CASSLEGQQETQYF,TGCGCCAGCAGCTTGGAGGGACAGCAAGAGACCCAGTACTTC
.,many,TRBJ2-2,TRBV15,CATSRESPKNTGELFF,TGTGCCACCAGCAGAGAAAGCCCCAAGAACACCGGGGAGCTGTTTTTT
.,many,TRBJ2-1,TRBV11-2,CASSSAWGNEQFF,TGTGCCAGCAGCTCAGCTTGGGGCAATGAGCAGTTCTTC
.,few,TRBJ1-5,TRBV6-1,CASSVKGENQPQHF,TGTGCCAGCAGTGTAAAGGGGGAGAATCAGCCCCAGCATTTT
TRBD2,.,TRBJ2-7,TRBV4-2,CASSQGLAGKYEQYF,TGTGCCAGCAGCCAGGGACTAGCGGGGAAATACGAGCAGTACTTC
.,many,TRBJ2-1,TRBV5-6,CASSLALNEQFF,TGCGCCAGCAGCTTGGCCCTCAATGAGCAGTTCTTC
TRBD2,.,TRBJ2-3,TRBV15,CATSTPSGGPTQYF,TGTGCCACCAGCACGCCTAGCGGGGGTCCTACGCAGTATTTT
TRBD2,few,TRBJ2-1,TRBV12-3/TRBV12-4,CASSHSGGNYNEQFF,TGTGCCAGCAGTCATAGCGGGGGTAACTACAATGAGCAGTTCTTC
TRBD2,few,TRBJ2-5,TRBV6-2/TRBV6-3,CASTFGLAGVDQETQYF,TGTGCCAGCACCTTCGGACTAGCGGGAGTAGACCAAGAGACCCAGTACTTC
TRBD2,.,TRBJ2-5,TRBV7-2,CASSFTGRGGMETQYF,TGTGCCAGCAGCTTTACGGGGCGGGGGGGTATGGAGACCCAGTACTTC
TRBD1,many,TRBJ2-1,TRBV24-1,CATSQRTGIYNEQFF,TGTGCCACCAGTCAAAGGACAGGGATCTACAATGAGCAGTTCTTC
.,many,TRBJ1-4,TRBV5-1,CATRRGTDEKLFF,TGCGCCACCAGACGGGGGACGGATGAAAAACTGTTTTTT
.,.,TRBJ2-4,TRBV6-5,CASSDSTVAKIIQYF,TGTGCCAGCAGCGACTCTACAGTAGCCAAAATCATTCAGTACTTC
.,.,TRBJ2-5,TRBV20-1,CSAGPKGTQETQYF,TGCAGTGCTGGGCCTAAGGGGACCCAAGAGACCCAGTACTTC
TRBD2,many,TRBJ2-3,TRBV7-3,CASSSGTSGGPSIDTQYF,TGTGCCAGCAGCAGTGGTACTAGCGGGGGGCCGAGTATAGATACGCAGTATTTT
TRBD1,.,TRBJ1-1,TRBV28,CASSPTGGWWTEAFF,TGTGCCAGCAGTCCGACAGGGGGTTGGTGGACTGAAGCTTTCTTT
TRBD1,.,TRBJ2-7,TRBV28,CASTLTPGGSYEQYF,TGTGCCAGCACCTTAACTCCAGGGGGATCATACGAGCAGTACTTC
.,few,TRBJ2-5,TRBV11-3,CASSLDQGSEETQYF,TGTGCCAGCAGCTTAGATCAAGGTAGCGAGGAGACCCAGTACTTC
.,few,TRBJ2-1,TRBV11-2,CASSAGTAGHNEQFF,TGTGCCAGCAGCGCAGGGACAGCGGGCCACAATGAGCAGTTCTTC
.,few,TRBJ1-6,TRBV5-1,CASSLRDINSPLHF,TGCGCCAGCAGCTTGAGAGACATTAATTCACCCCTCCACTTT
TRBD1,.,TRBJ2-7,TRBV6-1,CASSVTGTGSYEQYF,TGTGCCAGCTCCGTAACCGGGACAGGCTCCTACGAGCAGTACTTC
TRBD1,many,TRBJ2-2,TRBV12-3/TRBV12-4,CASQSTSTGVTGELFF,TGTGCCAGCCAATCCACCTCGACAGGGGTCACCGGGGAGCTGTTTTTT
.,few,TRBJ2-1,TRBV6-2/TRBV6-3,CASSSISGPNNEQFF,TGTGCCAGCAGTTCCATAAGTGGGCCTAACAATGAGCAGTTCTTC
.,.,TRBJ1-6,TRBV11-2,CASSLEWTVSPLHF,TGTGCCAGCAGCTTAGAGTGGACGGTGTCACCCCTCCACTTT
.,few,TRBJ2-5,TRBV7-9,CASSSRYQETQYF,TGTGCCAGCAGCTCGCGCTACCAAGAGACCCAGTACTTC
.,many,TRBJ2-7,TRBV4-3,CASSPGAGEQYF,TGCGCCAGCAGCCCTGGGGCGGGGGAGCAGTACTTC
.,.,TRBJ2-5,TRBV20-1,CSGLGSQETQYF,TGCAGTGGATTGGGTTCACAAGAGACCCAGTACTTC
.,few,TRBJ2-5,TRBV5-1,CASSTGFLSRETQYF,TGCGCCAGCAGTACCGGGTTCTTAAGTCGGGAGACCCAGTACTTC
.,.,TRBJ1-1,TRBV14,CASSQDSTGSIGAFF,TGTGCCAGCAGCCAAGATTCGACAGGATCCATTGGGGCTTTCTTT
.,many,TRBJ2-7,TRBV14,CASSPLDSGNYEQYF,TGTGCCAGCAGCCCTCTCGATAGCGGAAACTACGAGCAGTACTTC
.,.,TRBJ2-1,TRBV12-3/TRBV12-4,CASSHWGGGVNNEQFF,TGTGCCAGCAGTCACTGGGGAGGGGGCGTTAACAATGAGCAGTTCTTC
.,.,TRBJ1-1,TRBV20-1,CSARDYRGPDTEAFF,TGCAGTGCTAGAGATTATCGGGGTCCGGACACTGAAGCTTTCTTT
.,.,TRBJ2-2,TRBV15,CATSSFLNGELFF,TGTGCCACCAGCAGTTTCCTCAACGGGGAGCTGTTTTTT
TRBD2,.,TRBJ2-5,TRBV7-2,CASSRLAGGSQETQYF,TGTGCCAGCAGCCGACTAGCGGGGGGGTCCCAAGAGACCCAGTACTTC
.,few,TRBJ2-3,TRBV20-1,CSARDLRGISTDTQYF,TGCAGTGCTAGAGATCTGAGGGGAATCAGCACAGATACGCAGTATTTT
.,many,TRBJ2-3,TRBV12-3/TRBV12-4,CASSLGGLEENTQYF,TGTGCCAGCAGTTTAGGGGGTCTAGAAGAGAATACGCAGTATTTT
TRBD2,many,TRBJ2-3,TRBV10-3,CAAAGGIPDTQYF,TGTGCCGCCGCCGGGGGGATCCCAGATACGCAGTATTTT
.,many,TRBJ2-1,TRBV5-1,CASSIPGDEQFF,TGCGCCAGCAGCATACCGGGGGATGAGCAGTTCTTC